The 24 T cell receptor beta chains given below trace back to one sample, sequenced in a study of T cell changes during pregnancy in multiple sclerosis. The table came from immunoSEQ multiplex PCR; TCRdb's copy has only in-frame clones and leaves some out. The table shows tens of thousands of clones, with about 94% occurring only once. The material was CD8+ T cells from peripheral blood mononuclear cells, obtained in the first trimester of pregnancy. Every receptor here comes from a female donor with multiple sclerosis, enrolled in a pregnancy study.

The chain combines TRBV13 with TRBJ1-1; 11 bases agree with TRBD1. CDR1 and CDR2 (germline): PRHDT, FYEKMQ (reference sequence). The CDR3 is made up of 15 amino acids. Germline trimming cut 5 bases from V and 5 bases from J; bases unmatched to any gene: 7. CDR3 amino acids: CASSVGTGGLTEAFF. DNA of the CDR3: TGTGCCAGCAGCGTGGGGACAGGGGGACTAACTGAAGCTTTCTTT.

The CDR3 DNA sequence: TGTGCCAGCAGCGTAGGCGGGGGAAGGTACAATGAGCAGTTCTTC. It yields the protein CASSVGGGRYNEQFF. V usage is TRBV9 and J usage is TRBJ2-1; 7 bases line up with TRBD2. V lost 0 bases to trimming and J lost 4 bases; unmatched junction nucleotides: 4. The CDR3 is 15 amino acids. Germline assignment: CDR1 SGDLS and CDR2 YYNGEE.

This chain joins TRBV27 and TRBJ2-1, with D maybe TRBD2 (5 bases). The CDR3 has 15 amino acids. Trimming took off 7 bases at V and 7 bases at J, with 20 bases between the two ends. Germline CDR1 is MNHEY and CDR2 is SMNVEV (reference sequence). The CDR3 region is CASTWGEGAMNEQFF. The DNA for the CDR3 is TGTGCCAGCACCTGGGGAGAGGGTGCCATGAATGAGCAGTTCTTC.

On this clone itself: The sample holds other DNA sequences that translate to the same CDR3. The J gene is TRBJ2-5, the V gene TRBV9, with 8 bases identical to TRBD1. The CDR3 is made up of 15 amino acids. V lost 2 bases to trimming and J lost 5 bases; unmatched junction nucleotides: 8. Germline V gene data show CDR1 as SGDLS and CDR2 as YYNGEE. The CDR3 DNA reads TGTGCCAGCAGCGTTACTTCAGGGGGCGAGGAGACCCAGTACTTC. Its translation: CASSVTSGGEETQYF.

The V gene is TRBV7-8, the J gene TRBJ1-6; D possibly corresponds to TRBD1 (6 bases). V was clipped by 0 bases and J by 9 bases, with 15 bases between them. Germline-derived CDR1 and CDR2 are SGHVS and FQNEAQ. The CDR3 is 16 residues long. For the CDR3, the DNA is TGTGCCAGCAGCTTAGCATCGGGGGGCAGAGGTTCACCCCTCCACTTT. It encodes CASSLASGGRGSPLHF.

The rearrangement joins TRBV7-9 to TRBJ2-3; TRBD1 agrees at 9 bases. The CDR3 sequence is 17 residues long. Trimming cost V 3 bases and J 2 bases; bases outside gene matches: 9. CDR1 and CDR2 from the germline V gene are SEHNR and FQNEAQ (reference sequence). CDR3 protein: CASSLNHGTGLTDTQYF. In DNA form, the CDR3 reads TGTGCCAGCAGCTTGAACCACGGGACAGGGCTCACAGATACGCAGTATTTT.

This clone was recorded a few times. The rearrangement links TRBV27 to TRBJ1-6, with 7 bases lining up with TRBD1. The length of the CDR3 is 14 residues. CDR1 is MNHEY, CDR2 SMNVEV, per germline (reference sequence). Losses at the gene ends were 6 bases for V and 2 bases for J; bases not matched to a gene: 1. The CDR3 spells CASRTGTYNSPLHF. The CDR3, as DNA: TGTGCCAGCAGGACAGGGACCTATAATTCACCCCTCCACTTT.

This clone occurred once. Within the sample, other DNA sequences also encode this same CDR3. This chain connects TRBV9 to TRBJ2-7, with D possibly matching TRBD1 (5 bases). Trimming stripped 5 bases from V and 3 bases from J, with 9 bases between. The CDR3 contains 12 residues. From germline, CDR1 is SGDLS and CDR2 YYNGEE. This CDR3 is CASSGQGYEQYF. The CDR3 bases are TGTGCCAGCAGTGGTCAGGGCTACGAGCAGTACTTC. Complete variable domain (other parts from reference TRBV9 and TRBJ2-7): DSGVTQTPKHLITATGQRVTLRCSPRSGDLSVYWYQQSLDQGLQFLIQYYNGEERAKGNILERFSAQQFPDLHSELNLSSLELGDSALYFCASSGQGYEQYFGPGTRLTVT.

The chain uses TRBV5-4 and TRBJ2-7, with 12 bases lining up with TRBD2. The CDR3 covers 16 residues. Germline-derived CDR1 and CDR2 are SGHNT and YYREEE (reference sequence). Trimming at V came to 0 bases and at J to 3 bases, leaving 4 bases not matched to a gene. The DNA of the CDR3 is TGTGCCAGCAGCTTGGGACTAGCGGGGGAAGGCTACGAGCAGTACTTC. It is translated as CASSLGLAGEGYEQYF.

The chain couples TRBV27 to TRBJ1-1; the D is unclear. The germline V gene encodes CDR1 MNHEY and CDR2 SMNVEV (reference sequence). V lost 2 bases to trimming and J lost 6 bases, with 10 bases between them. This CDR3 is 13 amino acids long. CDR3 region: CASSLVLGSEAFF. CDR3 in DNA: TGTGCCAGCAGTTTAGTTCTCGGGTCTGAAGCTTTCTTT.

V gene TRBV7-3 combines with J gene TRBJ2-2, with a tentative D call TRBD1 (5 bases). The CDR3 extends over 16 amino acids. V lost 5 bases and J lost 4, with 17 bases in between. Germline V gene sequence: CDR1 SGHTA, CDR2 FQGTGA. The CDR3 DNA is TGTGCCAGCAGCAAACACGTGGGGCAAGTCACCGGGGAGCTGTTTTTT. Translated: CASSKHVGQVTGELFF.

This rearrangement joins TRBV11-2 to TRBJ2-1, with TRBD2 matching over 7 bases. CDR1 and CDR2 from the germline V gene are SGHAT and FQNNGV. J gave up 8 bases and V 5 bases, and 18 bases lay outside the gene matches. The CDR3 is 17 amino acids. CDR3 in amino acids: CASSPETQLANRDEQFF. In nucleotides, the CDR3 is TGTGCCAGCAGCCCGGAGACCCAACTAGCGAATAGGGATGAGCAGTTCTTC.

The chain combines TRBV6-1 with TRBJ2-1, with 7 bases that match TRBD2. V trimming: 3 bases; J trimming: 8 bases; junction bases outside the gene matches: 16. From germline, CDR1 is MNHNS and CDR2 SASEGT. The CDR3 contains 17 residues. CDR3 loop: CASSDGPYRGRGDEQFF. Here the CDR3 DNA reads TGTGCCAGCAGTGATGGGCCCTATCGAGGGAGGGGCGATGAGCAGTTCTTC.

V is TRBV4-1 and J is TRBJ1-1; no reliable D call. The V and J ends lost 4 bases and 0 bases respectively, with 12 bases between them. The germline V gene has CDR1 MGHRA and CDR2 YSYEKL. There are 15 residues in the CDR3. CDR3 loop: CASSPRFRLNTEAFF. CDR3 bases: TGCGCCAGCAGCCCCCGTTTCAGGTTGAACACTGAAGCTTTCTTT.

The rearrangement uses TRBV10-3 and TRBJ2-7, with D possibly being TRBD1 (5 bases). Germline V gives CDR1 ENHRY, CDR2 SYGVKD. CDR3 length equals 17 residues. Trimming shortened V by 5 bases and J by 1 base, and 21 bases separated the two germline ends. Here the CDR3 DNA reads TGTGCCATCAGTACCCCCCAGGGCCTAGGTGGGTCCTACGAGCAGTACTTC. It specifies CAISTPQGLGGSYEQYF.

V and J are TRBV27 and TRBJ2-1, with 10 bases that match TRBD2. CDR3 length equals 16 residues. In germline, CDR1 is MNHEY, CDR2 SMNVEV (reference sequence). V was clipped by 8 bases and J by 1 base; unmatched bases: 8. CDR3 nucleotides: TGTGCCAGCCGGCTAGCGGGAGTGGATTCCTACAATGAGCAGTTCTTC. Its translation is CASRLAGVDSYNEQFF.

V gene TRBV7-3 combines with J gene TRBJ2-1, with 9 nucleotides matching TRBD1. This CDR3 region has 15 residues. Germline CDR1 SGHTA, CDR2 FQGTGA. Trimming at V came to 5 bases and at J to 5 bases, leaving 7 bases not matched to a gene. The CDR3 DNA reads as TGTGCCAGCAGCCCTTCCGGGACAGGGAACAATGAGCAGTTCTTC. Translation gives CASSPSGTGNNEQFF.

Sample share makes this clone medium-sized. The J gene is TRBJ2-7, the V gene TRBV15, with 8 bases identical to TRBD1. J was trimmed by 5 bases and V by 2 bases; bases with no gene match: 8. Germline CDR1 reads LNHNV; CDR2 reads YYDKDF (reference sequence). The CDR3 consists of 15 residues. The CDR3 spells CATSRQDRETHEQYF. As DNA, the CDR3 is TGTGCCACCAGCAGACAGGACAGGGAGACACACGAGCAGTACTTC.

The chain employs TRBV6-1 and TRBJ2-2; weak D call: TRBD1 (6 bases). The V end was cut by 4 bases, the J end by 5 bases, with 11 bases between. Germline assignment: CDR1 MNHNS and CDR2 SASEGT. This CDR3 is 14 amino acids long. The CDR3 loop is CASSVAGETGELFF. CDR3 nucleotide sequence: TGTGCCAGCAGTGTTGCAGGGGAGACCGGGGAGCTGTTTTTT.

This chain connects TRBV27 to TRBJ2-7; TRBD1 might be the D (6 bases). The CDR3 totals 14 residues. V lost 6 bases, J lost 7 bases, and 19 bases lay in between. Looked up from germline, CDR1 is MNHEY and CDR2 is SMNVEV (reference sequence). DNA for the CDR3: TGTGCCAGCAGGGGAGAACAGGGATTAGGGGAGCAGTACTTC. It codes for CASRGEQGLGEQYF.

In its sample, this clone was seen a few times. The chain uses TRBV5-5 and TRBJ2-2; the D is unclear. The CDR3 is made up of 14 amino acids. Between the trimmed V and J ends, which lost 0 bases and 6 bases, there was a span of 9 bases. Germline V CDR1 and CDR2: SGHKS, YYEKEE (reference sequence). CDR3 bases: TGTGCCAGCAGCTTGGCTAGGTGGGCCGGGGAGCTGTTTTTT. Its translation: CASSLARWAGELFF.

The J gene is TRBJ2-3, the V gene TRBV5-4; no definite D call. Germline V gene sequence: CDR1 SGHNT, CDR2 YYREEE (reference sequence). The CDR3 totals 17 residues. Trimming pared 0 bases from V and 5 bases from J, leaving 19 bases between. In nucleotides, the CDR3 is TGTGCCAGCAGCTTGGACGGGTTCGGCGGCATGGTAGATACGCAGTATTTT. Translated, it gives CASSLDGFGGMVDTQYF.

J is TRBJ2-3 and V is TRBV29-1, with TRBD2 identical over 11 bases. The CDR3 is 14 amino acids. V trimming: 5 bases; J trimming: 1 base; junction bases outside the gene matches: 2. Germline V gene sequence: CDR1 SQVTM, CDR2 ANQGSEA. CDR3 sequence: CSVYSGRGTDTQYF. The CDR3 region has the DNA TGCAGCGTTTATAGCGGGAGGGGCACAGATACGCAGTATTTT.

CDR3: CASSSTGTSYEQYF. CDR3 bases: TGTGCCAGCAGCTCTACCGGGACTAGCTACGAGCAGTACTTC. J is TRBJ2-7 and V is TRBV7-9, with TRBD2 matching over 8 bases. CDR1 is SEHNR, CDR2 FQNEAQ, per germline (reference sequence). CDR3 size: 14 residues. The J segment lost 3 bases and the V segment lost 4 bases, leaving 5 bases of the junction unmatched.